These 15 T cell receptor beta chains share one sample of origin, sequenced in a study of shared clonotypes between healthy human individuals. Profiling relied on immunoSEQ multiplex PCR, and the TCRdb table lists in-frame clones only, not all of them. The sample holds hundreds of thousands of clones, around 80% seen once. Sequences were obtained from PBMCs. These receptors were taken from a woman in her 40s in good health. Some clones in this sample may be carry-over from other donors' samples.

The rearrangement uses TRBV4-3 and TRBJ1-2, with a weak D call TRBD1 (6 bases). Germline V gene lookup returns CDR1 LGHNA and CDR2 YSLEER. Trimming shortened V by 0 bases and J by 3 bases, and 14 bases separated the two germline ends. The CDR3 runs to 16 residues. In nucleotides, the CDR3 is TGCGCCAGCAGCCAAGATCTCCCAGGGGTGGACTATGGCTACACCTTC. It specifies CASSQDLPGVDYGYTF.

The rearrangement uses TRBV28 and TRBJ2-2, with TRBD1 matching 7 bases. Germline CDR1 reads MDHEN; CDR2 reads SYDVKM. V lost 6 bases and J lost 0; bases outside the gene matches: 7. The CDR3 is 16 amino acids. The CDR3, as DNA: TGTGCCAGCAGCCCTCTGACAGGGACGAACACCGGGGAGCTGTTTTTT. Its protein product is CASSPLTGTNTGELFF.

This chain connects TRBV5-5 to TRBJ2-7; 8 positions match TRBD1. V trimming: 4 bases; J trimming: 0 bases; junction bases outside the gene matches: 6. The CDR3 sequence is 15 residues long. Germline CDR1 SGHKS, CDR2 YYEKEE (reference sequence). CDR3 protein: CASSLRTGFSYEQYF. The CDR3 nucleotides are TGTGCCAGCAGCCTACGGACAGGGTTCTCCTACGAGCAGTACTTC.

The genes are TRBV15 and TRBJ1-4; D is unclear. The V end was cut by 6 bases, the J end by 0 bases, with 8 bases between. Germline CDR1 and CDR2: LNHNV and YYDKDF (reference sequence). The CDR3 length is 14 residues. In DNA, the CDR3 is TGTGCCACCAGTCCGGGTGCAACTAATGAAAAACTGTTTTTT. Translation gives CATSPGATNEKLFF.

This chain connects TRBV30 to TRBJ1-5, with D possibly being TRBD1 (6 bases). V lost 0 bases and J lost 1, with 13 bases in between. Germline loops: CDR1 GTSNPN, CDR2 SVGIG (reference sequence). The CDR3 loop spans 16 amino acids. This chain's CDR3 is CAWSVYRDGSNQPQHF. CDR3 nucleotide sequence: TGTGCCTGGAGTGTTTACAGGGACGGGAGCAATCAGCCCCAGCATTTT.

CDR3 region: CASSPPETPNTGELFF. The CDR3, as DNA: TGTGCCAGCAGTCCACCTGAAACCCCGAACACCGGGGAGCTGTTTTTT. The rearrangement joins TRBV6-6 to TRBJ2-2; D is undetermined. In germline, CDR1 is MNHNY, CDR2 SVGAGI (reference sequence). This CDR3 contains 16 residues. Deletions cut 5 bases from V and 0 bases from J, with 13 bases between.

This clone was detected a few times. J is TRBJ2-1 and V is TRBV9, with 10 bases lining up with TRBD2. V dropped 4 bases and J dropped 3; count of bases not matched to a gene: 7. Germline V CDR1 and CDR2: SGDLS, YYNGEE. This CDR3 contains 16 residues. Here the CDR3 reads CASSSGLASYYNEQFF. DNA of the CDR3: TGTGCCAGCAGCTCGGGACTAGCGTCTTACTACAATGAGCAGTTCTTC.

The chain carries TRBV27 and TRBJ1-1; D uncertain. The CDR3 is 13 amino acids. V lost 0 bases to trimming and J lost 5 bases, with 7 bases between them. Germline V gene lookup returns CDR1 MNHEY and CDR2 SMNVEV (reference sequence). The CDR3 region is CASSLSRGTEAFF. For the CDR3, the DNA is TGTGCCAGCAGTTTATCGCGCGGGACTGAAGCTTTCTTT.

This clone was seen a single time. CDR3: CASNPHRDGNTEAFF. The CDR3 DNA reads as TGTGCCAGTAACCCACACAGGGATGGGAACACTGAAGCTTTCTTT. V and J are TRBV19 and TRBJ1-1; the D gene is possibly TRBD1 (6 bases). The CDR3 extends over 15 amino acids. The ends were cut back, 7 bases at V and 1 base at J, with 16 bases in the middle. Germline loops: CDR1 LNHDA, CDR2 SQIVND (reference sequence). Drawing the rest from reference TRBV19 and TRBJ1-1, the complete variable domain is DGGITQSPKYLFRKEGQNVTLSCEQNLNHDAMYWYRQDPGQGLRLIYYSQIVNDFQKGDIAEGYSVSREKKESFPLTVTSAQKNPTAFYLCASNPHRDGNTEAFFGQGTRLTVV.

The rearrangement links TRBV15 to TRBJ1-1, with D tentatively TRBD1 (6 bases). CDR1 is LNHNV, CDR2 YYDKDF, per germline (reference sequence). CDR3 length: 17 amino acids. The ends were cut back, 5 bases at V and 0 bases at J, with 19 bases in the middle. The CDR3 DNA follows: TGTGCCACCAGCGGCCGGAGGGGGGGCTTAATGAACACTGAAGCTTTCTTT. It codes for CATSGRRGGLMNTEAFF.

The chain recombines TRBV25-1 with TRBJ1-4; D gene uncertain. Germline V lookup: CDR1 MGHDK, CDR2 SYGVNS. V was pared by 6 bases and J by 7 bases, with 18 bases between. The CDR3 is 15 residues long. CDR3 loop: CASSDPGGSREKLFF. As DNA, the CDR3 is TGTGCCAGCAGCGACCCCGGCGGCTCCCGTGAAAAACTGTTTTTT.

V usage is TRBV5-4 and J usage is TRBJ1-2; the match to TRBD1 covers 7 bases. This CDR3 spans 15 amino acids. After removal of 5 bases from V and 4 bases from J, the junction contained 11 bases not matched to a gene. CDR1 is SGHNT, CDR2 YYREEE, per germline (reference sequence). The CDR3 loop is CASRKGGVGFYGYTF. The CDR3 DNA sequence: TGTGCCAGCAGAAAAGGGGGCGTCGGTTTCTATGGCTACACCTTC.

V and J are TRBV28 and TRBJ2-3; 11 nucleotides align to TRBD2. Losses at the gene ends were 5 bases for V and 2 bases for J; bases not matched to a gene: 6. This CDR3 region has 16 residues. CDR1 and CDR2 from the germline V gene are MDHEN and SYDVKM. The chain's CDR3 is CASSPGTSGFTDTQYF. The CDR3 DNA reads TGTGCCAGCAGTCCCGGGACTAGCGGATTCACAGATACGCAGTATTTT.

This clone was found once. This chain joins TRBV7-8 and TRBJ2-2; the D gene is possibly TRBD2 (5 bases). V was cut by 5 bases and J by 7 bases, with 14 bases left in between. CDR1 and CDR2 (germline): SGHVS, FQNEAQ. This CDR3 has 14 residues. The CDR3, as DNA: TGTGCCAGCAGCCTTACCCGGGGTCACGGGGAGCTGTTTTTT. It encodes CASSLTRGHGELFF.

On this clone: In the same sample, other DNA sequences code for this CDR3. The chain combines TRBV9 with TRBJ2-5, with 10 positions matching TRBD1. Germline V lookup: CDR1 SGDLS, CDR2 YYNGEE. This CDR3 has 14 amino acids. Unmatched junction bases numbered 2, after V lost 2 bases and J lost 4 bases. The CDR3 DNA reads TGTGCCAGCAGCGTGACAGGGGGCGGAGAGACCCAGTACTTC. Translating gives CASSVTGGGETQYF.